This entry lists 10 T cell receptor beta chains sequenced from one sample in a study of cytomegalovirus exposure and HLA in healthy donors. Amplification used 60 Vbeta primers and 13 Jbeta primers. The assay was immunoSEQ multiplex PCR, and TCRdb's table has in-frame clones only and misses some. The data show 150,000 to 200,000 clones, about an eighth seen once. The sample comprised PBMCs. These receptors all stem from a man over 45 in good health and CMV-seropositive.

This chain uses TRBV7-2 with TRBJ2-4, with 7 bases that match TRBD2. Germline V gene sequence: CDR1 SGHTA, CDR2 FQGNSA. The CDR3 is 15 amino acids. The V segment lost 5 bases and the J segment 3 bases; nucleotides outside the gene matches: 7. DNA of the CDR3: TGTGCCAGCAGCCGCGGGGGTGTTGTCAAAAACATTCAGTACTTC. Its protein is CASSRGGVVKNIQYF. The variable domain in full, with the rest retrieved from reference TRBV7-2 and TRBJ2-4, is GAGVSQSPSNKVTEKGKDVELRCDPISGHTALYWYRQSLGQGLEFLIYFQGNSAPDKSGLPSDRFSAERTGGSVSTLTIQRTQQEDSAVYLCASSRGGVVKNIQYFGAGTRLSVL.

This clone was found a few times. V gene TRBV5-4 combines with J gene TRBJ1-1; D call uncertain. Germline V gene sequence: CDR1 SGHNT, CDR2 YYREEE (reference sequence). The V end lost 0 bases, the J end lost 1 base, and 4 bases lay between the germline ends. The CDR3 spans 13 residues. DNA for the CDR3: TGTGCCAGCAGCTTGGCTTCGAACACTGAAGCTTTCTTT. Translating gives CASSLASNTEAFF.

This clone has just a few counts. V and J are TRBV5-1 and TRBJ1-4; 12 bases are shared with TRBD1. The CDR3 length is 15 residues. Trimming cost V 5 bases and J 8 bases; bases outside gene matches: 7. CDR1 and CDR2 (germline): SGHRS, YFSETQ. The CDR3 coding sequence is TGCGCCAGCAGTGGGACAGGGGGCGCTTGGGAAAAACTGTTTTTT. Translated: CASSGTGGAWEKLFF.

The chain recombines TRBV18 with TRBJ1-1; a weak D match, TRBD1 (6 bases). CDR3 length: 15 residues. Germline V CDR1 and CDR2: KGHSH, LQKENI. V was clipped by 0 bases and J by 5 bases, with 13 bases between them. The CDR3 DNA sequence: TGTGCCAGCTCACCACCGAGCCGGGGGGCGACTGAAGCTTTCTTT. Translation gives CASSPPSRGATEAFF.

This clone was picked up a small number of times. The chain has TRBV9 and TRBJ1-2; no clear D. The CDR3 length is 14 residues. Germline CDR1 reads SGDLS; CDR2 reads YYNGEE. V was shortened by 0 bases and J by 4 bases, with 10 bases between the two germline ends. DNA for the CDR3: TGTGCCAGCAGCGTAGAGCAGAGCGGCTATGGCTACACCTTC. Its protein product is CASSVEQSGYGYTF.

This clone has only a few counts. The V gene is TRBV2, the J gene TRBJ2-7; 8 bases map to TRBD2. The germline V gene encodes CDR1 SNHLY and CDR2 FYNNEI. The CDR3 covers 15 residues. J was trimmed by 5 bases and V by 6 bases; bases with no gene match: 12. The CDR3 sequence is CASSAEWTSSDEQYF. The CDR3 DNA sequence: TGTGCCAGCAGCGCCGAATGGACTAGCAGCGACGAGCAGTACTTC.

The chain recombines TRBV4-3 with TRBJ1-2; TRBD1 is a possible D gene (6 bases). The CDR3 has 17 amino acids. Deletions cut 0 bases from V and 5 bases from J, with 19 bases between. Germline V gene sequence: CDR1 LGHNA, CDR2 YSLEER. CDR3 sequence reads: CASSQELIKAGAYGYTF. DNA of the CDR3: TGCGCCAGCAGCCAAGAACTCATAAAGGCGGGGGCATATGGCTACACCTTC.

V usage is TRBV5-1 and J usage is TRBJ2-3; the match to TRBD1 covers 9 bases. Trimming cost V 0 bases and J 4 bases; bases outside gene matches: 3. Looked up from germline, CDR1 is SGHRS and CDR2 is YFSETQ. The CDR3 is 15 residues long. The CDR3 is CASSLATGGADTQYF. CDR3 DNA: TGCGCCAGCAGCTTGGCTACAGGGGGCGCAGATACGCAGTATTTT. Based on the CDR3 plus reference TRBV5-1 and TRBJ2-3, the full variable domain is KAGVTQTPRYLIKTRGQQVTLSCSPISGHRSVSWYQQTPGQGLQFLFEYFSETQRNKGNFPGRFSGRQFSNSRSEMNVSTLELGDSALYLCASSLATGGADTQYFGPGTRLTVL.

This clone was seen only a few times. This rearrangement joins TRBV27 to TRBJ1-1; TRBD1 aligns across 8 bases. The ends lost 2 bases at V and 4 bases at J; junction bases unmatched: 3. The CDR3 runs to 14 residues. CDR1 is MNHEY, CDR2 SMNVEV, per germline (reference sequence). In DNA, the CDR3 is TGTGCCAGCAGTTTACAGGGGGCTTTCACTGAAGCTTTCTTT. Translating it yields CASSLQGAFTEAFF.

There are a few counts of this clone. This rearrangement joins TRBV4-3 to TRBJ1-2; D gene unclear. The CDR3 runs to 17 residues. CDR1 is LGHNA, CDR2 YSLEER, per germline. V was pared by 5 bases and J by 0 bases, with 19 bases between. CDR3 amino acids: CASSIDLGRRANYGYTF. In DNA, the CDR3 is TGCGCCAGCAGCATCGACTTGGGTCGGAGGGCTAACTATGGCTACACCTTC.